This record concerns one T cell receptor (beta chain) sequence. Its specificity is not known. Amplification used 60 Vbeta primers and 13 Jbeta primers. Assay: immunoSEQ multiplex PCR; the TCRdb copy retains only in-frame clones and omits some. The data contain approximately 200,000 clones, less than 85% of them singletons. The data were taken from a study of cytomegalovirus exposure and HLA in healthy donors. Study-wide findings and caveats: TCR beta sequences numbering about 17,000 were associated with HLA alleles at 0.05 false discovery rate in a later analysis.

The sample comprised PBMCs. The TCR originated in a girl aged 5 to 17 in good health and CMV-seropositive.

The CDR3 DNA reads TGCAGCACCCGAGGGGGCAAGGATACTGAAGCTTTCTTT. Translating it yields CSTRGGKDTEAFF. J is TRBJ1-1 and V is TRBV29-1; TRBD1 aligns across 7 bases. The CDR3 consists of 13 residues. V lost 8 bases, J lost 5 bases, and 11 bases stayed unmatched. The V gene's germline CDR1 is SQVTM and CDR2 ANQGSEA.